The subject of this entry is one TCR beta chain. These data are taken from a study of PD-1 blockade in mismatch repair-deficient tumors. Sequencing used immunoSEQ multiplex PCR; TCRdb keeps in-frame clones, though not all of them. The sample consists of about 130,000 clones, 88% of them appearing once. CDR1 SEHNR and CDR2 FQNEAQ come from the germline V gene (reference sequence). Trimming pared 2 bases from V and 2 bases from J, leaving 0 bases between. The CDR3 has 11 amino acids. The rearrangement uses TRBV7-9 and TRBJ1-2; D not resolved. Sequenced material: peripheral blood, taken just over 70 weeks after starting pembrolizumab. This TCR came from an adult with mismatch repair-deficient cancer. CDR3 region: CASSLNYGYTF. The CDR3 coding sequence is TGTGCCAGCAGCTTAAACTATGGCTACACCTTC.